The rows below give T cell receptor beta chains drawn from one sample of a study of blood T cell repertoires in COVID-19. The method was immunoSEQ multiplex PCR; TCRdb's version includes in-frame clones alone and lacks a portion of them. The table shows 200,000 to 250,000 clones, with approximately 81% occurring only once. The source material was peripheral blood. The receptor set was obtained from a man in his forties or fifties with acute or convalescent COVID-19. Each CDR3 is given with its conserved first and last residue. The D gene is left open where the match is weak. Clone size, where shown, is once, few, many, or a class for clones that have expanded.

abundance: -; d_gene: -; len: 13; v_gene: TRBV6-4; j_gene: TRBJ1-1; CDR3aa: CASSEARNTEAFF; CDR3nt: TGTGCCAGCAGCGAAGCAAGGAACACTGAAGCTTTCTTT
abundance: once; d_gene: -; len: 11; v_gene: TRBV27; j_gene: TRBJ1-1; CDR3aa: CATNRGTEAFF; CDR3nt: TGTGCCACCAACCGAGGGACTGAAGCTTTCTTT
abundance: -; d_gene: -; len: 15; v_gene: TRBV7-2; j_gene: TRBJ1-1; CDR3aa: CASSLGGQMGTEAFF; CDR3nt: TGTGCCAGCAGCTTAGGAGGACAGATGGGCACTGAAGCTTTCTTT
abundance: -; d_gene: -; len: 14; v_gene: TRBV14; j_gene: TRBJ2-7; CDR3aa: CASSQVGAGHEQYF; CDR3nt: TGTGCCAGCAGCCAAGTGGGTGCAGGCCACGAGCAGTACTTC
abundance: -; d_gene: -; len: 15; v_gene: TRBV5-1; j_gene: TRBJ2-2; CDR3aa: CASSFLAGDTGELFF; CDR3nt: TGCGCCAGCAGCTTCTTGGCAGGGGACACCGGGGAGCTGTTTTTT
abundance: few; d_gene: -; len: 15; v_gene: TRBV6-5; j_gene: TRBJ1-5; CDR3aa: CASSYSPGNNQPQHF; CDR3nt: TGTGCCAGCAGTTACTCGCCAGGGAACAATCAGCCCCAGCATTTT
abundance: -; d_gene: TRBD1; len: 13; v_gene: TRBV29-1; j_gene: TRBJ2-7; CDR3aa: CSVTEGAVYEQYF; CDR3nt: TGCAGCGTTACAGAGGGGGCCGTCTACGAGCAGTACTTC
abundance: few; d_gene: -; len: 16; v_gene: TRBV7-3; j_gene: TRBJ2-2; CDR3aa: CASSLNAGSNTGELFF; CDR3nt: TGTGCCAGCAGCTTGAATGCAGGATCGAACACCGGGGAGCTGTTTTTT
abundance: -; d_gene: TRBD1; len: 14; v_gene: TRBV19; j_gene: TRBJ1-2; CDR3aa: CASIRTGGVYGYTF; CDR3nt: TGTGCCAGTATTCGGACAGGGGGCGTCTATGGCTACACCTTC
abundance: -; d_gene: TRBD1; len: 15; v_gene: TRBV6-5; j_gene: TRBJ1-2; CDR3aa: CASSYGTQGGYGYTF; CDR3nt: TGTGCCAGCAGTTACGGCACGCAGGGGGGCTACGGCTACACCTTC
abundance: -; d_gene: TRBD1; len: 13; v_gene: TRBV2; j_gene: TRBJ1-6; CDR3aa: CAKQGSTNSPLHF; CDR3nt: TGTGCCAAACAGGGGAGCACTAATTCACCCCTCCACTTT
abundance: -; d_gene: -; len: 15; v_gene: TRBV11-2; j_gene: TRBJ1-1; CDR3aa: CASSFSVLMNTEAFF; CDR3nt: TGTGCCAGCAGCTTTTCAGTCCTCATGAACACTGAAGCTTTCTTT
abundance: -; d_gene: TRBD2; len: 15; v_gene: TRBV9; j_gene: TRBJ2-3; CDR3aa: CASSVGPAGADTQYF; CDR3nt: TGTGCCAGCAGCGTAGGCCCAGCGGGGGCGGATACGCAGTATTTT
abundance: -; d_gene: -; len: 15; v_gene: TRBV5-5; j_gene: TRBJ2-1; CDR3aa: CASSPRELSYNEQFF; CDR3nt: TGTGCCAGCAGCCCTAGAGAGCTCTCCTACAATGAGCAGTTCTTC
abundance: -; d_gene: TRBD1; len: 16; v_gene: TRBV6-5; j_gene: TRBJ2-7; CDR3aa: CASSYFRTGGMDEQYF; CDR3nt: TGTGCCAGCAGTTACTTCCGGACAGGGGGCATGGACGAGCAGTACTTC
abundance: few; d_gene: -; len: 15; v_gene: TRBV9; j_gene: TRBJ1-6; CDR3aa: CASSVGRAGNSPLHF; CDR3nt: TGTGCCAGCAGCGTAGGGCGCGCGGGGAATTCACCCCTCCACTTT
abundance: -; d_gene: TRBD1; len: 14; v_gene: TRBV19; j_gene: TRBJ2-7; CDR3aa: CASSRQGNSYEQYF; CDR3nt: TGTGCCAGTAGTAGACAGGGTAACTCCTACGAGCAGTACTTC
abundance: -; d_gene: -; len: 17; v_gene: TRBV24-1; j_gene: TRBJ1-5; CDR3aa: CATSARISLPGRQPQHF; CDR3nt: TGTGCCACCAGTGCCAGGATTTCTTTACCAGGGCGTCAGCCCCAGCATTTT
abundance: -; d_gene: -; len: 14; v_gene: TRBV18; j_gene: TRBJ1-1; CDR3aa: CASSPKEQNTEAFF; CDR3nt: TGTGCCAGCTCACCGAAAGAACAGAACACTGAAGCTTTCTTT
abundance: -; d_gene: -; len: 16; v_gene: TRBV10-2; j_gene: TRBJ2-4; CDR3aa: CASSESRHPAKNIQYF; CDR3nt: TGCGCCAGCAGTGAGTCGAGACACCCAGCCAAAAACATTCAGTACTTC
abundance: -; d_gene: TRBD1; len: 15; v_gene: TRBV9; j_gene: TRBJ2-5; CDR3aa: CASSAGLQGGETQYF; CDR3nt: TGTGCCAGCAGCGCCGGGCTACAGGGGGGAGAGACCCAGTACTTC
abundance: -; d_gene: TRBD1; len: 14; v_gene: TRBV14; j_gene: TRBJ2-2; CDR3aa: CASSRGQATGELFF; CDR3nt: TGTGCCAGCTCCAGGGGGCAGGCGACCGGGGAGCTGTTTTTT
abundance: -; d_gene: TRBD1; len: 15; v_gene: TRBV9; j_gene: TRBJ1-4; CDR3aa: CASSLRQGRSEKLFF; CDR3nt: TGTGCCAGCAGCTTAAGACAGGGACGGTCTGAAAAACTGTTTTTT
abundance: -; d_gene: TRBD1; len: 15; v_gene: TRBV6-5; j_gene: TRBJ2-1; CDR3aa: CASGLRDRGRNEQFF; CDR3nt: TGTGCCAGCGGGCTCCGGGACAGGGGTAGAAATGAGCAGTTCTTC
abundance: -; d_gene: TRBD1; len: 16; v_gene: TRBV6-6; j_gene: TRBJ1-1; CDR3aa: CASRPETGAGNTEAFF; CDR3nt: TGTGCCAGCAGACCAGAGACAGGGGCCGGGAACACTGAAGCTTTCTTT
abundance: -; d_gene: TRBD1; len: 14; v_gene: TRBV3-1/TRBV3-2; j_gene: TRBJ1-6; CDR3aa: CASSPGTGKFTLHF; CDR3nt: TGTGCCAGCAGCCCCGGGACAGGGAAATTTACCCTCCACTTT
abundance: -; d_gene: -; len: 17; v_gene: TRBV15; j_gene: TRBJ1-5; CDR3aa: CATSRDRVGMVNQPQHF; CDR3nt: TGTGCCACCAGCAGAGATCGGGTTGGAATGGTAAATCAGCCCCAGCATTTT
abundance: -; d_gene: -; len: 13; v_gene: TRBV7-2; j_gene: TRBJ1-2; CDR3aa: CASSPDSNYGYTF; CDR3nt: TGTGCCAGCAGCCCAGATTCTAACTATGGCTACACCTTC
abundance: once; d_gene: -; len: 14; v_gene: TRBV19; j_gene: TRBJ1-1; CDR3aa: CASSSNRVRAEAFF; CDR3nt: TGTGCCAGTAGTAGCAACAGGGTGAGGGCTGAAGCTTTCTTT
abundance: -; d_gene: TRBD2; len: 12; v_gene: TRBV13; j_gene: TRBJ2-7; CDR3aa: CASSTRGDEQYF; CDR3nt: TGTGCCAGCAGCACCCGGGGGGACGAGCAGTACTTC
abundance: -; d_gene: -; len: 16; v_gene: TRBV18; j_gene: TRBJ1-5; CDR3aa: CASSPTGQPSNQPQHF; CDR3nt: TGTGCCAGCTCACCAACTGGACAGCCTAGCAATCAGCCCCAGCATTTT
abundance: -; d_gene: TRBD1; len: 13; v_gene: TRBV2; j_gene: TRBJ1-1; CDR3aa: CASRLTGGPEAFF; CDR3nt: TGTGCCAGCAGATTAACAGGGGGGCCTGAAGCTTTCTTT
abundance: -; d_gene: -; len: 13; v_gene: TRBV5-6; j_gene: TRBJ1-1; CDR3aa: CASSFSVNTEAFF; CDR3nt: TGTGCCAGCAGCTTTTCGGTGAACACTGAAGCTTTCTTT
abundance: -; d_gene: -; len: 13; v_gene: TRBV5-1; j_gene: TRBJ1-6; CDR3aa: CASSEATNSPLHF; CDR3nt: TGCGCCAGCAGCGAAGCTACTAATTCACCCCTCCACTTT
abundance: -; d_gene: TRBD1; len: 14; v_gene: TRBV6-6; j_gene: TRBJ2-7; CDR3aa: CASSSGQGVDEQYF; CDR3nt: TGTGCCAGCAGCTCCGGACAGGGGGTCGACGAGCAGTACTTC